The T cell receptor (beta chain) under discussion was sequenced for a study of blood T cells in healthy people across ages. The extraction recovered at least 5 micrograms of total RNA per sample. This clonotype was seen repeatedly, ten times or more. PCR was performed a second time for 7 to 11 cycles using a sample-barcoded 5' primer and a J-beta primer mix. TCRdb reprocessed the 5' RACE reads via MiXCR and lists one record per CDR3 protein. The repertoire holds about 780,000 distinct CDR3 sequences, with more than 35% as singletons. V lost 0 bases to trimming and J lost 3 bases, with 14 bases between them. The CDR3 is 15 residues long. The V gene's germline CDR1 is DFQATT and CDR2 SNEGSKA (reference sequence).

This chain connects TRBV20-1 to TRBJ2-5; possibly TRBD2 for D (6 bases). Sequencing was performed on blood. The receptor was derived from a man older than 75 in good health. The CDR3 protein is CSARDVASAKETQYF. The CDR3 nucleotides are TGCAGTGCTAGAGATGTGGCTAGCGCAAAAGAGACCCAGTACTTC.